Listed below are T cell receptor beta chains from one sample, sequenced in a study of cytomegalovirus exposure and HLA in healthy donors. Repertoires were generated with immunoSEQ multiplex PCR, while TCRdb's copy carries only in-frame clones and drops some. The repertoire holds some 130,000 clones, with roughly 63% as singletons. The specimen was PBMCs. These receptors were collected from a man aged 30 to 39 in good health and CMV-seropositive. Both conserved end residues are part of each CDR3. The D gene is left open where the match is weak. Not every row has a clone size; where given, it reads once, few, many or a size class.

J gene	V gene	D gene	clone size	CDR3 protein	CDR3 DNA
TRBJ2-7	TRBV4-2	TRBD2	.	CASSHGVASGIYEQYF	TGTGCCAGCAGCCATGGGGTTGCTAGCGGGATTTACGAGCAGTACTTC
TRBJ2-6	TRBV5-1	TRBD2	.	CASSEAGVTGANVLTF	TGCGCCAGCAGCGAAGCGGGAGTAACTGGGGCCAACGTCCTGACTTTC
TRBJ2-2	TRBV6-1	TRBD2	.	CASRLAGPGELFF	TGTGCCAGCAGACTAGCGGGACCCGGGGAGCTGTTTTTT
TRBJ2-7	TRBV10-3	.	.	CAISESGTLSREQYF	TGTGCCATCAGTGAGTCAGGGACACTCTCCCGAGAGCAGTACTTC
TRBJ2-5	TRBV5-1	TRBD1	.	CASSSAGTGLRETQYF	TGCGCCAGCAGCTCAGCAGGGACAGGATTGCGAGAGACCCAGTACTTC
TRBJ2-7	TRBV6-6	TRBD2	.	CASSDPGLELSEQYF	TGTGCCAGCAGCGACCCGGGACTAGAATTGAGCGAGCAGTACTTC
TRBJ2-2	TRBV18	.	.	CASSPREGRSTGELFF	TGTGCCAGCTCACCACGTGAGGGTAGAAGCACCGGGGAGCTGTTTTTT
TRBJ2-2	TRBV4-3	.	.	CASSQPGVRSTGELFF	TGCGCCAGCAGCCAACCAGGGGTTCGTTCCACCGGGGAGCTGTTTTTT
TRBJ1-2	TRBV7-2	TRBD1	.	CASSLVGQGGGYTF	TGTGCCAGCAGCTTAGTAGGACAGGGTGGCGGCTACACCTTC
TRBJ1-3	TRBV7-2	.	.	CASSLGFQLGNTIYF	TGTGCCAGCAGCTTAGGGTTTCAACTGGGAAACACCATATATTTT
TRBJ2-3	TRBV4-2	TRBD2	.	CASSQPPTSAVSTDTQYF	TGTGCCAGCAGCCAACCCCCCACTAGCGCTGTTAGCACAGATACGCAGTATTTT
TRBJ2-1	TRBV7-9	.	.	CVPGSRNEQFF	TGTGTACCCGGGAGTAGGAATGAGCAGTTCTTC
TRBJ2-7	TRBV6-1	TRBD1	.	CASSEGGTDAYEQYF	TGTGCCAGCAGTGAAGGAGGGACAGACGCCTACGAGCAGTACTTC
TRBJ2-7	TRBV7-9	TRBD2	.	CASSLVVAGGHEQYF	TGTGCCAGCAGCTTAGTCGTGGCGGGAGGCCACGAGCAGTACTTC
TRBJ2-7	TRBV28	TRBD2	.	CASSGATSGSRSPYEQYF	TGTGCCAGCAGTGGAGCAACTAGCGGGAGTCGTAGCCCCTACGAGCAGTACTTC
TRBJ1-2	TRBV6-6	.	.	CASSYLEVKDF	TGTGCCAGCAGTTACTTGGAGGTTAAAGACTTC
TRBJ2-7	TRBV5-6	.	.	CASSFRESYEQYF	TGTGCCAGCAGCTTCCGGGAATCCTACGAGCAGTACTTC
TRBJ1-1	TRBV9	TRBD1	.	CASSAGGTGENTEAFF	TGTGCCAGCAGCGCCGGAGGGACAGGGGAGAACACTGAAGCTTTCTTT
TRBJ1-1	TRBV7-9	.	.	CASSWGDREAFF	TGTGCCAGCAGCTGGGGAGACAGGGAAGCTTTCTTT
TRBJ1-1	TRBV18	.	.	CASSPFGVSSGRLALGNTEAFF	TGTGCCAGCTCACCATTCGGTGTGTCAAGTGGGAGGCTGGCGCTGGGAAACACTGAAGCTTTCTTT
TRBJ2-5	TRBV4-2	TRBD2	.	CASSQGLAGPQETQYF	TGTGCCAGCAGCCAGGGACTAGCGGGACCCCAAGAGACCCAGTACTTC
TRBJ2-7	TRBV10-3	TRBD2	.	CAISDLAEAYEQYF	TGTGCCATCAGCGACCTAGCGGAGGCCTACGAGCAGTACTTC
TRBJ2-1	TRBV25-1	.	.	CASSDDSRNEQFF	TGTGCCAGCAGTGACGACAGCCGTAATGAGCAGTTCTTC
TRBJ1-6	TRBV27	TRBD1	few	CASSLGPGTGVSPLHF	TGTGCCAGCAGTTTGGGCCCCGGGACAGGGGTTTCACCCCTCCACTTT
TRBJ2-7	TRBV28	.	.	CASRLMGRHYEQYF	TGTGCCAGCAGGCTTATGGGGCGGCACTACGAGCAGTACTTC
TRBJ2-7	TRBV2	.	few	CASSDFDEQYF	TGTGCCAGCAGTGACTTCGACGAGCAGTACTTC
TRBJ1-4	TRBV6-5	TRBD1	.	CASSYRTGSNEKLFF	TGTGCCAGCAGTTACCGGACAGGGTCTAATGAAAAACTGTTTTTT
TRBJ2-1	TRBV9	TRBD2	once	CASSVGTSGTSNEQFF	TGTGCCAGCAGCGTAGGGACTAGCGGGACGTCCAATGAGCAGTTCTTC
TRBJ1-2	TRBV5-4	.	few	CASSLDGLYGYTF	TGTGCCAGCAGCTTGGACGGACTATATGGCTACACCTTC
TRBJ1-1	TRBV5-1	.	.	CASSSVNTNTEAFF	TGCGCCAGCAGCTCAGTTAACACGAACACTGAAGCTTTCTTT
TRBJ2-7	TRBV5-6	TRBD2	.	CASSLSGLAREQYF	TGTGCCAGCAGCTTGTCGGGACTAGCACGTGAGCAGTACTTC
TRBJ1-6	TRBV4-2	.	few	CASSQDRATYNSPLHF	TGTGCCAGCAGCCAAGACAGGGCCACCTATAATTCACCCCTCCACTTT
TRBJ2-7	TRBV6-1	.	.	CASSWSYEQYF	TGTGCCAGCAGTTGGAGCTACGAGCAGTACTTC